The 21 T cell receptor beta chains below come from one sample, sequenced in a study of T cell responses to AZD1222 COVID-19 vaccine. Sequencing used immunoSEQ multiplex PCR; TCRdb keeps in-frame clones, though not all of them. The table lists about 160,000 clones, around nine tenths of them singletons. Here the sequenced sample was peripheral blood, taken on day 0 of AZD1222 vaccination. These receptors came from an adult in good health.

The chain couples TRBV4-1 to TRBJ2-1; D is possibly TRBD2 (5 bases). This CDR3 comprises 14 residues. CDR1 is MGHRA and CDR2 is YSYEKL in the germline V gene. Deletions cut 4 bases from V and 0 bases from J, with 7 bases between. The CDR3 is CASSREGSYNEQFF. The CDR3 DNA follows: TGCGCCAGCAGCCGAGAGGGCTCCTACAATGAGCAGTTCTTC.

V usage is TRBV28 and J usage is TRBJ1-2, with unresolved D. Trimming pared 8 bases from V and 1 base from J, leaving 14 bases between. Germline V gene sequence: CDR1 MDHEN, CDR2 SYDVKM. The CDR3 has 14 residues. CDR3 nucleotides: TGTGCCAGCGTTCAAACCCCAGTTAACTATGGCTACACCTTC. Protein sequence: CASVQTPVNYGYTF.

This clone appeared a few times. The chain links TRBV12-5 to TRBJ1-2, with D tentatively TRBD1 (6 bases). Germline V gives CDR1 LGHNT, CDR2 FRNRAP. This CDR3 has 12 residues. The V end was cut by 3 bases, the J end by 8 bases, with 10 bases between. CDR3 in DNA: TGTGCTAGTGGTTTAGAGACAGGAGGCTACACCTTC. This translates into CASGLETGGYTF.

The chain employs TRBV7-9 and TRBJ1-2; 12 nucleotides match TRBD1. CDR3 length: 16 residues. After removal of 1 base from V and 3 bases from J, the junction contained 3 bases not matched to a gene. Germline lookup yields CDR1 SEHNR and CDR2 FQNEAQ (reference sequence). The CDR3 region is CASSLGGTGGDYGYTF. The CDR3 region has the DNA TGTGCCAGCAGCTTAGGAGGGACAGGGGGCGACTATGGCTACACCTTC.

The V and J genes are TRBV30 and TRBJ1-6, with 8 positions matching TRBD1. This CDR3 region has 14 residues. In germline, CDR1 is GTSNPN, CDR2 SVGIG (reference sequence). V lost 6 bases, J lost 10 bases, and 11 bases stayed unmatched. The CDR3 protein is CACISRTGKSPLHF. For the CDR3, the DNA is TGTGCCTGTATCTCCCGGACAGGGAAATCACCCCTCCACTTT.

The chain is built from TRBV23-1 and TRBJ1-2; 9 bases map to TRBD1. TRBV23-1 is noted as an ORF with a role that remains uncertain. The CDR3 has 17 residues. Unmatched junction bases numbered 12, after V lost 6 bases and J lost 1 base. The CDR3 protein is CASSRDRDRGFNYGYTF. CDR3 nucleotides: TGCGCCAGCAGCCGGGACAGGGACCGAGGGTTTAACTATGGCTACACCTTC.

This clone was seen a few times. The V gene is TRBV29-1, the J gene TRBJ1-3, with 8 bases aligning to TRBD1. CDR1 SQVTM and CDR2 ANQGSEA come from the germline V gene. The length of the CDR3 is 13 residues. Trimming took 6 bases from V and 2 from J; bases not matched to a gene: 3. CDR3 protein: CSVAQGAGNTIYF. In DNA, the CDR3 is TGCAGCGTGGCACAGGGGGCTGGAAACACCATATATTTT.

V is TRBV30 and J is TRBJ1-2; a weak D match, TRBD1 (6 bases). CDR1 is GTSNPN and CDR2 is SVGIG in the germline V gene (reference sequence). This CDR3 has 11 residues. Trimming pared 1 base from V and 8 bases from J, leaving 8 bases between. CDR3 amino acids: CAWSAGEGYTF. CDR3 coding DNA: TGTGCCTGGAGTGCAGGGGAAGGCTACACCTTC.

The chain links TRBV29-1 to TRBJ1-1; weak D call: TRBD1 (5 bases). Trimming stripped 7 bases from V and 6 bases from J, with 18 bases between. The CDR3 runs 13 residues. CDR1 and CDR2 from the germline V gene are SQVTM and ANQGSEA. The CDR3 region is CSALQGTGAEAFF. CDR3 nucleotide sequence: TGCAGCGCACTTCAAGGTACGGGGGCTGAAGCTTTCTTT.

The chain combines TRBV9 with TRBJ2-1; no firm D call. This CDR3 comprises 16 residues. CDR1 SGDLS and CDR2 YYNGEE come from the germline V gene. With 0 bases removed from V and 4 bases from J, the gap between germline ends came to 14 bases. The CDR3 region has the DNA TGTGCCAGCAGCGTAGACCCGGGCATAAGATACAATGAGCAGTTCTTC. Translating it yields CASSVDPGIRYNEQFF.

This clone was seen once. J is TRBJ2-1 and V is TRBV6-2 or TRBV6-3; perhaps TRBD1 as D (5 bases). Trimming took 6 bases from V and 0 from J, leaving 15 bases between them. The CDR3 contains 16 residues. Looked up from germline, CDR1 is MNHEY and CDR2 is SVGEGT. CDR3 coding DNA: TGTGCCAGCAGCTCGATCAGGGTGAGCTCCTACAATGAGCAGTTCTTC. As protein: CASSSIRVSSYNEQFF.

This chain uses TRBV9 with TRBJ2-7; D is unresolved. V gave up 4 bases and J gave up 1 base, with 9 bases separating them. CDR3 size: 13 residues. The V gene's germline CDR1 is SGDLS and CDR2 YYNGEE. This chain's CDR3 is CASSLGRSYEQYF. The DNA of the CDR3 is TGTGCCAGCAGCCTAGGACGGTCCTACGAGCAGTACTTC.

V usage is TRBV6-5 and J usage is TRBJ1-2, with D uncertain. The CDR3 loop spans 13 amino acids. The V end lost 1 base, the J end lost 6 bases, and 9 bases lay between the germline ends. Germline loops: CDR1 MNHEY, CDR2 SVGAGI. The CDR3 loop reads CASSYYQDHGYTF. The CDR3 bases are TGTGCCAGCAGTTACTATCAGGATCATGGCTACACCTTC.

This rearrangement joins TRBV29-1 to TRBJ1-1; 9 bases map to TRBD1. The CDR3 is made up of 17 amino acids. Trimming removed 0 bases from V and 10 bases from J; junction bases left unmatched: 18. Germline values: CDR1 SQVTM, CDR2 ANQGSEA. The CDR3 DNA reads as TGCAGCGTTGAAGATATTGACAGGGGGACCAGGAATAGAAGAGCTTTCTTT. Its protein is CSVEDIDRGTRNRRAFF. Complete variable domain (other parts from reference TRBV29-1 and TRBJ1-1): SAVISQKPSRDICQRGTSLTIQCQVDSQVTMMFWYRQQPGQSLTLIATANQGSEATYESGFVIDKFPISRPNLTFSTLTVSNMSPEDSSIYLCSVEDIDRGTRNRRAFFGQGTRLTVV.

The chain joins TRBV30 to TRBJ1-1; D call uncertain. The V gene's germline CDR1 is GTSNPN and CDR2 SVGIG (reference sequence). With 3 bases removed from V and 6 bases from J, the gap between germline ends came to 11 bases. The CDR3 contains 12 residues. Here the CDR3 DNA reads TGTGCCTGGAGCGGGATCGAGGCTGAAGCTTTCTTT. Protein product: CAWSGIEAEAFF.

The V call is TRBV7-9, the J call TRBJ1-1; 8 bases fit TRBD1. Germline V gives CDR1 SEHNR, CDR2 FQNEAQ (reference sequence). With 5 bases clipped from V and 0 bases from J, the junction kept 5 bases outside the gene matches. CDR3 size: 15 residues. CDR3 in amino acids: CASSDRGLMNTEAFF. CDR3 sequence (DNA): TGTGCCAGCAGCGACAGGGGTTTAATGAACACTGAAGCTTTCTTT.

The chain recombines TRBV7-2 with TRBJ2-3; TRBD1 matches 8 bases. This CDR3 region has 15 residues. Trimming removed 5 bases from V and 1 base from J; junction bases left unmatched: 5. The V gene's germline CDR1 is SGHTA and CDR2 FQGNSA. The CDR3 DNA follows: TGTGCCAGCAGCGTAACAGGGGGACGCACAGATACGCAGTATTTT. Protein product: CASSVTGGRTDTQYF. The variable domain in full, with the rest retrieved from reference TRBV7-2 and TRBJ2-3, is GAGVSQSPSNKVTEKGKDVELRCDPISGHTALYWYRQSLGQGLEFLIYFQGNSAPDKSGLPSDRFSAERTGGSVSTLTIQRTQQEDSAVYLCASSVTGGRTDTQYFGPGTRLTVL.

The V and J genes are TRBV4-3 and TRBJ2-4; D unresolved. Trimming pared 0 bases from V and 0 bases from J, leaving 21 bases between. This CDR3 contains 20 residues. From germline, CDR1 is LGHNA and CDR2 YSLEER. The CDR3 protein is CASSQDRPPVADRAKNIQYF. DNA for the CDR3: TGCGCCAGCAGCCAAGATAGACCGCCGGTGGCAGACCGAGCCAAAAACATTCAGTACTTC.

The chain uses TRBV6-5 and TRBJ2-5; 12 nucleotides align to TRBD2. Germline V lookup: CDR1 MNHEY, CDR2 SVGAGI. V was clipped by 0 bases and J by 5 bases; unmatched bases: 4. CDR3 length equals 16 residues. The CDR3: CASSYSTTSGGETQYF. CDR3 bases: TGTGCCAGCAGTTACTCGACTACTAGCGGGGGGGAGACCCAGTACTTC.

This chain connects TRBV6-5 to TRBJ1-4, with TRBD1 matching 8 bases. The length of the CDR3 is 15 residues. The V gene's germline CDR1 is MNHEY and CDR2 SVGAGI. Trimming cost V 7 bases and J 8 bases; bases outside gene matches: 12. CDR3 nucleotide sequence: TGTGCCAGCAAACCAACGACAGGGGAACACGAAAAACTGTTTTTT. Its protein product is CASKPTTGEHEKLFF.

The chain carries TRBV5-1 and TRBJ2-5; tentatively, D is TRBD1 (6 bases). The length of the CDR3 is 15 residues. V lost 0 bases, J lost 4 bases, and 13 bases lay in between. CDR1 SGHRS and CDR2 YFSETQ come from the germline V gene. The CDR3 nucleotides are TGCGCCAGCAGCTTGGAACAGGGTGTGGGAGAGACCCAGTACTTC. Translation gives CASSLEQGVGETQYF.